Each of the 20 T cell receptor beta chains below was sequenced from the same sample in a study of T-cell reconstitution after alpha-beta-depleted transplantation in children. Preparation of the TCRbeta library used unique molecular identifiers. In TCRdb, the PCR reads were re-called with MiXCR into one record per CDR3 protein. The sample has fewer than 550,000 distinct CDR3 sequences, 10% to 12% seen once. The material was PBMCs, mostly from graft donor cells, obtained 180 days after TCRalphabeta/CD19-depleted stem cell transplant. The source is a female patient aged 2-9 years who had a stem cell transplant for aplastic anemia, so the T cells may come from the graft donor.

The chain uses TRBV19 and TRBJ2-2, with D perhaps matching TRBD2 (6 bases). Trimming stripped 7 bases from V and 4 bases from J, with 13 bases between. The CDR3 runs 14 residues. CDR1 is LNHDA, CDR2 SQIVND, per germline (reference sequence). The CDR3 spells CASTKTRGTGELFF. For the CDR3, the DNA is TGTGCCAGTACCAAGACTAGGGGCACCGGGGAGCTGTTTTTT.

This clonotype has a count of ten or more. The chain is built from TRBV25-1 and TRBJ2-1, with D maybe TRBD1 (6 bases). CDR1 is MGHDK and CDR2 is SYGVNS in the germline V gene. The CDR3 covers 13 residues. V lost 10 bases to trimming and J lost 9 bases, with 19 bases between them. The CDR3 protein is CATSVRGRSEQFF. The CDR3 bases are TGTGCCACTTCGGTCAGGGGTCGCAGTGAGCAGTTCTTC.

This clonotype was observed many times. The V and J genes are TRBV4-2 and TRBJ1-5; 8 nucleotides agree with TRBD1. CDR1 and CDR2 from the germline V gene are LGHNA and YNFKEQ. V lost 4 bases to trimming and J lost 4 bases; unmatched junction nucleotides: 12. The length of the CDR3 is 17 residues. CDR3 sequence: CASSRPHGTGFNQPQHF. The DNA of the CDR3 is TGTGCCAGCAGCCGTCCGCACGGGACAGGCTTTAATCAGCCCCAGCATTTT.

This clonotype was seen only a few times. J is TRBJ2-1 and V is TRBV7-9, with a possible D match to TRBD1 (5 bases). The V end was cut by 1 base, the J end by 9 bases, with 16 bases between. Germline V gene sequence: CDR1 SEHNR, CDR2 FQNEAQ (reference sequence). CDR3 length: 15 residues. As DNA, the CDR3 is TGTGCCAGCAGCTTAGTGGGGCTGCCGGGTCTTGAGCAGTTCTTC. Translating it yields CASSLVGLPGLEQFF.

This clonotype appeared many times. The chain has TRBV10-3 and TRBJ2-3; 7 positions agree with TRBD2. V was pared by 10 bases and J by 3 bases, with 10 bases of the junction left unmatched. Per germline, CDR1 ENHRY and CDR2 SYGVKD. The length of the CDR3 is 14 residues. The CDR3 DNA sequence: TGTGCCACGGGGAAGCGGGAAAGAACAGATACGCAGTATTTT. Translated: CATGKRERTDTQYF.

The gene calls are TRBV5-4 and TRBJ2-5, with 10 bases matching TRBD2. J lost 6 bases, V lost 3 bases, and 8 bases had no gene match. Germline CDR1 is SGHNT and CDR2 is YYREEE (reference sequence). CDR3 length: 15 residues. This chain's CDR3 is CASSWASGRVKTQYF. The CDR3 DNA follows: TGTGCCAGCAGCTGGGCTAGCGGGAGAGTAAAGACCCAGTACTTC.

The rearrangement uses TRBV29-1 and TRBJ2-7; no clear D. This CDR3 is built from 12 residues. Per germline, CDR1 SQVTM and CDR2 ANQGSEA. Between the trimmed V and J ends, which lost 4 bases and 1 base, there was a span of 8 bases. CDR3: CSVGVSSYEQYF. CDR3 bases: TGCAGCGTTGGGGTCAGTTCCTACGAGCAGTACTTC.

This clonotype occurred many times. This CDR3 is CASSPQWGEKLFF. The CDR3 DNA follows: TGTGCCAGCAGCCCCCAATGGGGTGAAAAACTGTTTTTT. J is TRBJ1-4 and V is TRBV3-1; D not certain. The V gene lost 4 bases and the J gene lost 7 bases, with 10 bases spanning the gap. In germline, CDR1 is LGHDT, CDR2 YNNKEL (reference sequence). This CDR3 has 13 amino acids.

This clonotype was observed at least ten times. The chain joins TRBV10-3 to TRBJ1-1; weak D call: TRBD1 (5 bases). V was pared by 0 bases and J by 10 bases, with 15 bases between. Germline CDR1 and CDR2: ENHRY and SYGVKD. The CDR3 has 14 amino acids. The CDR3 loop is CAISESFLSRGAFF. The CDR3 bases are TGTGCCATCAGTGAGTCCTTCCTCTCGAGGGGAGCTTTCTTT.

This clonotype appeared a few times. This rearrangement joins TRBV7-8 to TRBJ2-1, with 7 positions matching TRBD2. The CDR3 extends over 16 amino acids. V was clipped by 5 bases and J by 0 bases; unmatched bases: 7. CDR1 is SGHVS and CDR2 is FQNEAQ in the germline V gene. Here the CDR3 reads CASSPRRTSSYNEQFF. CDR3 nucleotides: TGTGCCAGCAGCCCAAGGAGGACTAGCTCCTACAATGAGCAGTTCTTC. Variable domain in full (rest from reference TRBV7-8 and TRBJ2-1): GAGVSQSPRYKVAKRGQDVALRCDPISGHVSLFWYQQALGQGPEFLTYFQNEAQLDKSGLPSDRFFAERPEGSVSTLKIQRTQQEDSAVYLCASSPRRTSSYNEQFFGPGTRLTVL.

This clonotype was seen repeatedly, ten times or more. The genes are TRBV6-2 or TRBV6-3 and TRBJ2-7; 10 nucleotides agree with TRBD2. The CDR3 totals 15 residues. V shed 6 bases and J 2 bases; nucleotides not matched to a gene: 7. Germline V gene lookup returns CDR1 MNHEY and CDR2 SVGEGT. The CDR3, as DNA: TGTGCCAGCAGCGACGGACTAGCGGAAACCTACGAGCAGTACGTC. Translated, it gives CASSDGLAETYEQYV.

V usage is TRBV3-1 and J usage is TRBJ1-1; 8 bases match TRBD1. The CDR3 has 14 amino acids. The trim removed 2 bases at V and 8 bases at J, leaving 7 bases unmatched. CDR1 LGHDT and CDR2 YNNKEL come from the germline V gene (reference sequence). CDR3 coding DNA: TGTGCCAGCAGCCAAAGCGACAGGGGAGGCGAAGCTTTCTTT. Protein: CASSQSDRGGEAFF.

This clonotype was found many times. The chain is built from TRBV29-1 and TRBJ2-7; possibly TRBD2 for D (6 bases). The CDR3 covers 12 residues. Germline V CDR1 and CDR2: SQVTM, ANQGSEA. V was cut by 7 bases and J by 0 bases, with 10 bases left in between. The CDR3 DNA reads TGCAGCGCTGGGACTGTCTCCTACGAGCAGTACTTC. Amino acid sequence: CSAGTVSYEQYF.

The chain combines TRBV27 with TRBJ2-5; the match to TRBD2 covers 13 bases. V was pared by 5 bases and J by 4 bases, with 7 bases of the junction left unmatched. There are 16 residues in the CDR3. Germline CDR1 and CDR2: MNHEY and SMNVEV (reference sequence). This chain's CDR3 is CASSPRLAGGGETQYF. CDR3 nucleotide sequence: TGTGCCAGCAGTCCCAGACTAGCGGGAGGTGGAGAGACCCAGTACTTC.

V and J are TRBV15 and TRBJ2-5, with a possible D match to TRBD2 (6 bases). The CDR3 contains 15 residues. Deletions cut 3 bases from V and 9 bases from J, with 20 bases between. Germline values: CDR1 LNHNV, CDR2 YYDKDF (reference sequence). CDR3: CATSSFRDWRSPQYF. In DNA, the CDR3 is TGTGCCACCAGCAGCTTCCGGGACTGGAGGTCCCCCCAGTACTTC.

This clonotype appeared once. CDR3 in amino acids: CATWTGGSPLHF. The CDR3 nucleotides read TGTGCCACCTGGACAGGGGGTTCACCCCTCCACTTT. J is TRBJ1-6 and V is TRBV6-6; 10 bases are a match to TRBD1. Trimming cost V 10 bases and J 9 bases; bases outside gene matches: 3. The CDR3 consists of 12 residues. CDR1 and CDR2 (germline): MNHNY, SVGAGI (reference sequence).

This clonotype has a handful of counts. This chain links TRBV20-1 with TRBJ2-7; TRBD1 agrees at 7 bases. The CDR3 contains 13 residues. CDR1 is DFQATT, CDR2 SNEGSKA, per germline (reference sequence). Unmatched junction bases numbered 9, after V lost 4 bases and J lost 6 bases. This CDR3 is CSATRDSSGEQYF. The CDR3 bases are TGCAGTGCTACTCGGGACAGCTCTGGCGAGCAGTACTTC.

This clonotype was observed a handful of times. The V gene is TRBV12-3 or TRBV12-4, the J gene TRBJ2-2, with D tentatively TRBD1 (8 bases). V was clipped by 8 bases and J by 6 bases, with 19 bases between them. The CDR3 is 15 amino acids. In DNA form, the CDR3 reads TGTGCCAGCTCCCACAGGGGGGGCGGGTCCGGGGAGCTGTTTTTT. This encodes CASSHRGGGSGELFF.

The chain recombines TRBV7-3 with TRBJ2-7; 10 bases map to TRBD2. The CDR3 has 15 residues. Germline V gene sequence: CDR1 SGHTA, CDR2 FQGTGA. V shed 5 bases and J 1 base; nucleotides not matched to a gene: 5. The CDR3 DNA reads as TGTGCCAGCAGCCCCGGGACTAGCGCTTCCTACGAGCAGTACTTC. Amino acid sequence: CASSPGTSASYEQYF.

This chain connects TRBV6-1 to TRBJ1-2; the D is unclear. V shed 8 bases and J shed 6 bases, with 16 bases lying between them. Germline V gene data show CDR1 as MNHNS and CDR2 as SASEGT. The CDR3 spans 13 residues. CDR3 sequence reads: CASFHQESHGYTF. In nucleotides, the CDR3 is TGTGCCAGCTTTCACCAGGAAAGCCATGGCTACACCTTC.